Listed below are T cell receptor beta chains from one sample, sequenced in a study of cytomegalovirus exposure and HLA in healthy donors. Measured with immunoSEQ multiplex PCR; TCRdb has only the in-frame clones, and not every one. The table includes 90,000 to 150,000 clones, approximately 80% detected once. The sample taken for sequencing was PBMCs. These receptors came from a female donor in good health and CMV-seronegative. The CDR3 runs from the conserved cysteine through the conserved F or W. Each record gives: V gene, J gene, clone size, D gene, CDR3 DNA, CDR3 protein. The D gene is left open where the match is weak. Size values are once, few and many counts, or a class for expanded clones, and some rows have none.

v_gene: TRBV30; j_gene: TRBJ1-2; abundance: .; d_gene: .; CDR3nt: TGTGCCTGGACTACCGGCGGGGGCTACACCTTC; CDR3aa: CAWTTGGGYTF
v_gene: TRBV6-5; j_gene: TRBJ1-2; abundance: .; d_gene: .; CDR3nt: TGTGCCAGCACCCATTCCAGCCAAGGGGATGGCTACACCTTC; CDR3aa: CASTHSSQGDGYTF
v_gene: TRBV7-6; j_gene: TRBJ2-5; abundance: .; d_gene: .; CDR3nt: TGTGCCAGCAGCCTCGGAGAGGGCCAAGAGACCCAGTACTTC; CDR3aa: CASSLGEGQETQYF
v_gene: TRBV28; j_gene: TRBJ2-2; abundance: .; d_gene: TRBD1; CDR3nt: TGTGCCAGCACCTCGGGACAGGGGGCGGTCACCGGGGAGCTGTTTTTT; CDR3aa: CASTSGQGAVTGELFF
v_gene: TRBV5-1; j_gene: TRBJ2-1; abundance: .; d_gene: .; CDR3nt: TGCGCCAGCAGCTTGGCCCTCGCGAGGGCAGGCCCCACCTACAATGAGCAGTTCTTC; CDR3aa: CASSLALARAGPTYNEQFF
v_gene: TRBV11-2; j_gene: TRBJ1-2; abundance: .; d_gene: TRBD1; CDR3nt: TGTGCCAGCAGCTGGGATGCGGGACAGATCTATGGCTACACCTTC; CDR3aa: CASSWDAGQIYGYTF
v_gene: TRBV6-1; j_gene: TRBJ2-7; abundance: .; d_gene: .; CDR3nt: TGTGCCAGCAGTTTACAGGGAGACGAGCAGTACTTC; CDR3aa: CASSLQGDEQYF
v_gene: TRBV7-2; j_gene: TRBJ2-7; abundance: .; d_gene: TRBD1; CDR3nt: TGTGCCAGCAGCGGAGGGGACAGGGTAAAGTGGTACGAGCAGTACTTC; CDR3aa: CASSGGDRVKWYEQYF
v_gene: TRBV2; j_gene: TRBJ1-3; abundance: .; d_gene: TRBD1; CDR3nt: TGTGCCAGCAGTGAGGACAGGGGAAACACCATATATTTT; CDR3aa: CASSEDRGNTIYF
v_gene: TRBV9; j_gene: TRBJ1-4; abundance: .; d_gene: .; CDR3nt: TGTGCCAGCAGCGAGTCTTCGGTCGGGAGTGAAAAACTGTTTTTT; CDR3aa: CASSESSVGSEKLFF
v_gene: TRBV14; j_gene: TRBJ1-4; abundance: few; d_gene: .; CDR3nt: TGTGCCAGCAGCCAAGACCGCCCGGGGGAGAAACTGTTTTTT; CDR3aa: CASSQDRPGEKLFF
v_gene: TRBV5-1; j_gene: TRBJ2-7; abundance: .; d_gene: TRBD1; CDR3nt: TGCGCCAGCAGCTTGGAAGGGACAGGGGGCTTTGAGCAGTACTTC; CDR3aa: CASSLEGTGGFEQYF
v_gene: TRBV5-8; j_gene: TRBJ1-1; abundance: few; d_gene: .; CDR3nt: TGTGCCAGCAGCTTCCAAGCACGCGCCCAATATGAATCTTTT; CDR3aa: CASSFQARAQYESF
v_gene: TRBV4-2; j_gene: TRBJ2-3; abundance: once; d_gene: TRBD1; CDR3nt: TGTGCCAGCAGCCAGGCAGGGGGCCAAGATACGCAGTATTTT; CDR3aa: CASSQAGGQDTQYF
v_gene: TRBV11-2; j_gene: TRBJ2-5; abundance: .; d_gene: TRBD2; CDR3nt: TGTGCCAGCAGCTTAGATCCGGGGGGGTGGGAGACCCAGTACTTC; CDR3aa: CASSLDPGGWETQYF
v_gene: TRBV7-2; j_gene: TRBJ2-1; abundance: .; d_gene: TRBD2; CDR3nt: TGTGCCAGCAGCCCGGCCGGGACTAGCGGGGCGCAGTTCTTC; CDR3aa: CASSPAGTSGAQFF
v_gene: TRBV13; j_gene: TRBJ2-1; abundance: .; d_gene: TRBD1; CDR3nt: TGTGCCAGCAGCCGAGGGGGCCTGGGGTCCTACAATGAGCAGTTCTTC; CDR3aa: CASSRGGLGSYNEQFF
v_gene: TRBV5-6; j_gene: TRBJ1-5; abundance: .; d_gene: .; CDR3nt: TGTGCCAGCAGCTTGGCCGGGGGGGGCACAAATCAGCCCCAGCATTTT; CDR3aa: CASSLAGGGTNQPQHF
v_gene: TRBV6-4; j_gene: TRBJ2-3; abundance: .; d_gene: TRBD2; CDR3nt: TGTGCCAGCGTGACTAGCGGGGGGCGAGGGCACAGCACAGATACGCAGTATTTT; CDR3aa: CASVTSGGRGHSTDTQYF
v_gene: TRBV5-1; j_gene: TRBJ1-2; abundance: once; d_gene: TRBD1; CDR3nt: TGCGCCAGCAGCCCTGGGACAGGGGTTTATGGCTACACCTTC; CDR3aa: CASSPGTGVYGYTF
v_gene: TRBV2; j_gene: TRBJ2-7; abundance: .; d_gene: .; CDR3nt: TGTGCCAGCCGCGAACAGAGCGGTTACGCCTACGAGCAGTACTTC; CDR3aa: CASREQSGYAYEQYF
v_gene: TRBV7-2; j_gene: TRBJ2-3; abundance: once; d_gene: TRBD2; CDR3nt: TGTGCCAGCAGCCGAGGGACTAGCGGGGGGGTGGATACGCAGTATTTT; CDR3aa: CASSRGTSGGVDTQYF
v_gene: TRBV7-9; j_gene: TRBJ1-4; abundance: .; d_gene: TRBD1; CDR3nt: TGTGCCAGCAGTTCCAGGGGGCGCGGGGAAAAACTGTTTTTT; CDR3aa: CASSSRGRGEKLFF
v_gene: TRBV5-1; j_gene: TRBJ1-1; abundance: few; d_gene: .; CDR3nt: TGCGCCAGCAGCTTGCTATGGGGGGGTTCCACTGAAGCTTTCTTT; CDR3aa: CASSLLWGGSTEAFF
v_gene: TRBV19; j_gene: TRBJ1-5; abundance: .; d_gene: .; CDR3nt: TGTGCCAGTTCGGGAAGTGACTATAGCAATCAGCCCCAGCATTTT; CDR3aa: CASSGSDYSNQPQHF
v_gene: TRBV25-1; j_gene: TRBJ1-6; abundance: once; d_gene: .; CDR3nt: TGTGCCAGCAGTGATGGGGGCAGGATGAGCCTCTATAATTCACCCCTCCACTTT; CDR3aa: CASSDGGRMSLYNSPLHF
v_gene: TRBV7-9; j_gene: TRBJ1-4; abundance: .; d_gene: .; CDR3nt: TGTGCCAGCAGCACGGAGGCTGAAAAACTGTTTTTT; CDR3aa: CASSTEAEKLFF
v_gene: TRBV7-6; j_gene: TRBJ1-1; abundance: .; d_gene: .; CDR3nt: TGTGCCAGCAGCTTAGGGGGCTGGAACACTGAAGCTTTCTTT; CDR3aa: CASSLGGWNTEAFF
v_gene: TRBV7-9; j_gene: TRBJ2-5; abundance: .; d_gene: .; CDR3nt: TGTGCCAGCAGCCCCCCTTCTATCCAAGAGACCCAGTACTTC; CDR3aa: CASSPPSIQETQYF
v_gene: TRBV18; j_gene: TRBJ1-2; abundance: .; d_gene: TRBD1; CDR3nt: TGTGCCAGCTCACCTAAGGCAGGGGGACAAACAGATGGCTACACCTTC; CDR3aa: CASSPKAGGQTDGYTF
v_gene: TRBV6-5; j_gene: TRBJ2-7; abundance: .; d_gene: .; CDR3nt: TGTGCCAGCAGTTCCTCGCCAGGGGTCTCCTACGAGCAGTACTTC; CDR3aa: CASSSSPGVSYEQYF
v_gene: TRBV6-1; j_gene: TRBJ2-3; abundance: .; d_gene: .; CDR3nt: TGTGCCAGCAGTCCCTCGTTACTAGATACGCAGTATTTT; CDR3aa: CASSPSLLDTQYF
v_gene: TRBV5-4; j_gene: TRBJ2-3; abundance: .; d_gene: .; CDR3nt: TGTGCCAGCAGCTTTCCGGCGGGAACCACAGATACGCAGTATTTT; CDR3aa: CASSFPAGTTDTQYF
v_gene: TRBV19; j_gene: TRBJ1-2; abundance: .; d_gene: TRBD1; CDR3nt: TGTGCCAGTAGTTTTTCCACAGGGGGCGCGTATGGCTACACCTTC; CDR3aa: CASSFSTGGAYGYTF
v_gene: TRBV2; j_gene: TRBJ2-6; abundance: .; d_gene: .; CDR3nt: TGTGCCAGCAGCCAGAACAGGCCTGGGGCCAACGTCCTGACTTTC; CDR3aa: CASSQNRPGANVLTF
v_gene: TRBV27; j_gene: TRBJ1-5; abundance: .; d_gene: .; CDR3nt: TGTGCCAGCAGGCTGATGAGTGGCAATCAGCCCCAGCATTTT; CDR3aa: CASRLMSGNQPQHF
v_gene: TRBV5-1; j_gene: TRBJ1-2; abundance: .; d_gene: TRBD1; CDR3nt: TGCGCCAGCAGCCTGGACCCCTCGGCAGGGGGCGGCTACACCTTC; CDR3aa: CASSLDPSAGGGYTF
v_gene: TRBV2; j_gene: TRBJ1-4; abundance: .; d_gene: .; CDR3nt: TGTGCCAGCAGTATATCTCGAACCGGAGGGGATGAAAAACTGTTTTTT; CDR3aa: CASSISRTGGDEKLFF
v_gene: TRBV28; j_gene: TRBJ2-1; abundance: once; d_gene: TRBD2; CDR3nt: TGTGCCAGCAGTTCAGCGGGGGCCGGCTACAATGAGCAGTTCTTC; CDR3aa: CASSSAGAGYNEQFF
v_gene: TRBV30; j_gene: TRBJ1-6; abundance: .; d_gene: TRBD1; CDR3nt: TGTGCCTGGGGGACAGACAAATCCCTCCACTTT; CDR3aa: CAWGTDKSLHF
v_gene: TRBV2; j_gene: TRBJ2-1; abundance: .; d_gene: TRBD2; CDR3nt: TGTGCCAGCAGCCGGGAGGGGGATGAGCAGTTCTTC; CDR3aa: CASSREGDEQFF
v_gene: TRBV4-2; j_gene: TRBJ1-5; abundance: .; d_gene: TRBD1; CDR3nt: TGTGCCAGCAGCCAAGACACGACTGAGGGGGCGCGGGGCCAGCATTTT; CDR3aa: CASSQDTTEGARGQHF
v_gene: TRBV5-6; j_gene: TRBJ2-1; abundance: .; d_gene: .; CDR3nt: TGTGCCAGCAGCTTGGAACTGGAGGGAGAGCAGTTCTTC; CDR3aa: CASSLELEGEQFF
v_gene: TRBV19; j_gene: TRBJ2-3; abundance: .; d_gene: TRBD1; CDR3nt: TGTGCCAGTAGTATACAGGGGGCGACAGATACGCAGTATTTT; CDR3aa: CASSIQGATDTQYF
v_gene: TRBV2; j_gene: TRBJ2-5; abundance: .; d_gene: .; CDR3nt: TGTGCCAGCACTGAAGGGTCTGGAGGGCTAGACCAGTACTTC; CDR3aa: CASTEGSGGLDQYF
v_gene: TRBV19; j_gene: TRBJ2-2; abundance: .; d_gene: .; CDR3nt: TGTGCCAGTAGTTCAGGGATCGGGGAGCTGTTTTTT; CDR3aa: CASSSGIGELFF
v_gene: TRBV11-3; j_gene: TRBJ2-7; abundance: .; d_gene: .; CDR3nt: TGTGCCAGCAGCTTAGATTCTACCTCCTACGAGCAGTACTTC; CDR3aa: CASSLDSTSYEQYF
v_gene: TRBV6-1; j_gene: TRBJ1-4; abundance: once; d_gene: TRBD1; CDR3nt: TGTGCCAGCAGGACAGGGCCCCATAATGAGAAACTGTTTTTT; CDR3aa: CASRTGPHNEKLFF
v_gene: TRBV7-3; j_gene: TRBJ2-3; abundance: .; d_gene: .; CDR3nt: TGTGCCAGCAGCCCACAGAGAAACACAGATACGCAGTATTTT; CDR3aa: CASSPQRNTDTQYF
v_gene: TRBV19; j_gene: TRBJ1-3; abundance: .; d_gene: .; CDR3nt: TGTGCCAGTAGTACCCCGGTGGCTGGAAACACCATATATTTT; CDR3aa: CASSTPVAGNTIYF
v_gene: TRBV5-5; j_gene: TRBJ2-3; abundance: .; d_gene: TRBD2; CDR3nt: TGTGCCAGCAGTAACGGGGGGAAAGATACGCAGTATTTT; CDR3aa: CASSNGGKDTQYF
v_gene: TRBV7-9; j_gene: TRBJ2-5; abundance: .; d_gene: .; CDR3nt: TGTTCCAGCAGTCTGGTCGCGGAAGAGACCCAGTACTTC; CDR3aa: CSSSLVAEETQYF
v_gene: TRBV5-1; j_gene: TRBJ1-3; abundance: .; d_gene: .; CDR3nt: TGCGCCAGCAGGGACGCGGGGGCAGGAAACACCATATATTTT; CDR3aa: CASRDAGAGNTIYF
v_gene: TRBV19; j_gene: TRBJ1-2; abundance: few; d_gene: .; CDR3nt: TGTGCCAGTGCGTCCGGAGTTCTCTATGGCTACACCTTC; CDR3aa: CASASGVLYGYTF
v_gene: TRBV7-9; j_gene: TRBJ1-1; abundance: once; d_gene: .; CDR3nt: TGTGCCAGCAGCGCCGGAGGCCCGGAGGGAACTGAAGCTTTCTTT; CDR3aa: CASSAGGPEGTEAFF
v_gene: TRBV18; j_gene: TRBJ1-5; abundance: .; d_gene: .; CDR3nt: TGTGCCAGCTCTCCAGTCGGCGGGGTCAATCAGCCCCAGCATTTT; CDR3aa: CASSPVGGVNQPQHF
v_gene: TRBV7-9; j_gene: TRBJ2-7; abundance: .; d_gene: .; CDR3nt: TGTGCCAGCAGCTTAGTTAGCTCCTACGAGCAGTACTTC; CDR3aa: CASSLVSSYEQYF
v_gene: TRBV5-6; j_gene: TRBJ2-7; abundance: .; d_gene: .; CDR3nt: TGTGCCAGCAGCTTTGCGGGGACCTACGAGCAGTACTTC; CDR3aa: CASSFAGTYEQYF
v_gene: TRBV29-1; j_gene: TRBJ2-7; abundance: .; d_gene: TRBD2; CDR3nt: TGCAGCGTCCTCACTAGCGGGGTCGCCGAGCAGTACTTC; CDR3aa: CSVLTSGVAEQYF